The 29 T cell receptor beta chains presented below share a single source sample, sequenced in a study of T cell repertoires in cytomegalovirus infection. TCRdb analysed the reads with MiXCR anew, one entry per CDR3 protein. The table records roughly 730,000 distinct CDR3 sequences, roughly a third of them present only once. What these receptors recognize is not known. The sequencing here drew on cultured PBMCs, taken from culture after CMV antigen stimulation. These receptors were collected from a human donor in good health (CMV status not recorded). Some clones in this sample may be carry-over from other donors' samples.

This clonotype has just a few counts. The chain has TRBV6-2 or TRBV6-3 and TRBJ2-1; D possibly corresponds to TRBD2 (6 bases). This CDR3 comprises 14 residues. Trimming removed 2 bases at V and 5 bases at J, with 10 bases between. Germline V gene data show CDR1 as MNHEY and CDR2 as SVGEGT. DNA for the CDR3: TGTGCCAGCAGTTACCCGGGACTTCACAATGAGCAGTTCTTC. Its translation is CASSYPGLHNEQFF.

The chain is built from TRBV6-1 and TRBJ1-2; weak D call: TRBD1 (5 bases). The germline gives CDR1 MNHNS, CDR2 SASEGT. There are 13 residues in the CDR3. V gave up 7 bases and J gave up 8 bases, with 17 bases separating them. In DNA, the CDR3 is TGTGCCAGCAAGGGAGCAGGGTACGGGGGCTACACCTTC. Translated: CASKGAGYGGYTF.

This clonotype occurred many times. The genes are TRBV7-2 and TRBJ2-3; no clear D gene. Germline-derived CDR1 and CDR2 are SGHTA and FQGNSA. The CDR3 covers 12 residues. Trimming cost V 8 bases and J 8 bases, with 14 bases left between them. CDR3 nucleotides: TGTGCCAGCTGTTACGGCATTGGTACGCAGTATTTT. Amino acid sequence: CASCYGIGTQYF.

This clonotype has just one count. This chain connects TRBV30 to TRBJ2-1; tentatively, D is TRBD2 (6 bases). The germline V gene has CDR1 GTSNPN and CDR2 SVGIG (reference sequence). This CDR3 region has 13 residues. V lost 5 bases and J 7 bases, leaving 15 bases between the germline ends. This chain's CDR3 is CAWSTGVVNEQFF. CDR3 DNA sequence: TGTGCCTGGTCCACGGGGGTAGTTAATGAGCAGTTCTTC.

The V call is TRBV11-2, the J call TRBJ2-1, with a possible D match to TRBD2 (5 bases). V was shortened by 2 bases and J by 6 bases, with 14 bases between the two germline ends. This CDR3 has 15 residues. Germline V gives CDR1 SGHAT, CDR2 FQNNGV. In DNA form, the CDR3 reads TGTGCCAGCAGCTTACTACCCCGCGGGCGCAATGAGCAGTTCTTC. It encodes CASSLLPRGRNEQFF.

The table lists this clonotype with many counts. The chain couples TRBV7-2 to TRBJ2-3; D is possibly TRBD2 (6 bases). Germline lookup yields CDR1 SGHTA and CDR2 FQGNSA. CDR3 length: 13 amino acids. The ends were cut back, 6 bases at V and 1 base at J, with 8 bases in the middle. The CDR3 DNA is TGTGCCAGCAGGACGGGGGGCACAGATACGCAGTATTTT. Translation gives CASRTGGTDTQYF.

This chain links TRBV20-1 with TRBJ2-5; D is undetermined. V lost 0 bases and J 9 bases, leaving 17 bases between the germline ends. The CDR3 loop spans 14 amino acids. CDR1 DFQATT and CDR2 SNEGSKA come from the germline V gene (reference sequence). CDR3 protein: CSARDQALGYAQYF. CDR3 sequence (DNA): TGCAGTGCTAGAGATCAGGCTCTTGGGTATGCCCAGTACTTC.

In this sample, this clonotype turned up a few times. The chain carries TRBV7-8 and TRBJ2-2; no clear D gene. Germline V CDR1 and CDR2: SGHVS, FQNEAQ. The CDR3 runs to 16 residues. Trimming stripped 0 bases from V and 6 bases from J, with 14 bases between. Here the CDR3 reads CASSLATNSLPGELFF. In nucleotides, the CDR3 is TGTGCCAGCAGCTTAGCCACGAACTCCCTCCCCGGGGAGCTGTTTTTT.

V and J are TRBV20-1 and TRBJ2-5; D gene ambiguous. Germline lookup yields CDR1 DFQATT and CDR2 SNEGSKA (reference sequence). V was cut by 3 bases and J by 5 bases, with 10 bases left in between. This CDR3 spans 12 amino acids. The CDR3 bases are TGCAGTGCTAGGGCGCGGTTGGAGACCCAGTACTTC. Encoded protein: CSARARLETQYF.

This clonotype was recorded a few times. This rearrangement joins TRBV3-1 to TRBJ2-3; D is uncertain. Germline lookup yields CDR1 LGHDT and CDR2 YNNKEL (reference sequence). V was clipped by 4 bases and J by 2 bases, with 10 bases between them. This CDR3 comprises 14 residues. The CDR3 loop is CASSLSWNTDTQYF. As DNA, the CDR3 is TGTGCCAGCAGCCTTAGCTGGAACACAGATACGCAGTATTTT.

Here the CDR3 reads CASSLAGRGGTGELFF. CDR3 sequence (DNA): TGTGCCAGCAGCTTGGCCGGCAGGGGAGGCACCGGGGAGCTGTTTTTT. This chain links TRBV5-4 with TRBJ2-2; D possibly matches TRBD1 or TRBD2 (6 bases each). Trimming removed 0 bases at V and 4 bases at J, with 13 bases between. The CDR3 has 16 residues. Germline assignment: CDR1 SGHNT and CDR2 YYREEE (reference sequence).

The rearrangement uses TRBV6-1 and TRBJ2-7; D perhaps matches TRBD1 (6 bases). This CDR3 spans 13 amino acids. Germline values: CDR1 MNHNS, CDR2 SASEGT. V was trimmed by 8 bases and J by 3 bases, leaving 14 bases between them. The CDR3 protein is CASPREGGYEQYF. The CDR3 DNA follows: TGTGCCAGCCCAAGGGAAGGGGGCTACGAGCAGTACTTC.

This CDR3 reads CASSQGAGYQETQYF. The CDR3 DNA reads as TGCGCCAGCAGCCAAGGGGCCGGCTACCAAGAGACCCAGTACTTC. This sequence joins TRBV4-1 and TRBJ2-5; D gene ambiguous. The germline V gene encodes CDR1 MGHRA and CDR2 YSYEKL. Trimming took 1 base from V and 0 from J, leaving 9 bases between them. CDR3 length: 15 residues.

This clonotype has ten or more counts. The chain's CDR3 is CASSYTRGGQETQYF. DNA of the CDR3: TGTGCCAGCAGCTATACGCGGGGGGGGCAAGAGACCCAGTACTTC. The J gene is TRBJ2-5, the V gene TRBV7-2, with TRBD2 identical over 9 bases. This CDR3 has 15 amino acids. Germline-derived CDR1 and CDR2 are SGHTA and FQGNSA. Losses at the gene ends were 4 bases for V and 2 bases for J; bases not matched to a gene: 5.

This clonotype came up many times. The genes are TRBV7-9 and TRBJ2-5, with TRBD2 matching 8 bases. V gave up 3 bases and J gave up 5 bases; unmatched junction bases: 5. Germline V gene sequence: CDR1 SEHNR, CDR2 FQNEAQ (reference sequence). The CDR3 totals 14 residues. The CDR3 DNA reads as TGTGCCAGCAGCTTTATCCCGGGAGGGGAGACCCAGTACTTC. Its protein product is CASSFIPGGETQYF. Drawing the rest from reference TRBV7-9 and TRBJ2-5, the complete variable domain is DTGVSQNPRHKITKRGQNVTFRCDPISEHNRLYWYRQTLGQGPEFLTYFQNEAQLEKSRLLSDRFSAERPKGSFSTLEIQRTEQGDSAMYLCASSFIPGGETQYFGPGTRLLVL.

This sequence joins TRBV6-8 and TRBJ1-4; TRBD1 matches at 8 bases. There are 14 residues in the CDR3. Trimming removed 10 bases from V and 0 bases from J; junction bases left unmatched: 4. CDR1 MNHGY and CDR2 SAAAGT come from the germline V gene. CDR3: CAIHRGATNEKLFF. The CDR3 DNA is TGTGCCATCCACAGGGGGGCAACTAATGAAAAACTGTTTTTT.

The rearrangement uses TRBV2 and TRBJ2-5; no clear D gene. The V gene lost 4 bases and the J gene lost 3 bases, with 6 bases spanning the gap. Germline loops: CDR1 SNHLY, CDR2 FYNNEI. CDR3 size: 12 residues. CDR3 sequence reads: CASSVVEETQYF. The CDR3 DNA reads as TGTGCCAGCAGTGTGGTAGAAGAGACCCAGTACTTC.

The table lists this clonotype with a few counts. The rearrangement joins TRBV4-1 to TRBJ2-7; D is possibly TRBD2 (6 bases). Deletions cut 5 bases from V and 6 bases from J, with 23 bases between. The CDR3 has 16 residues. Germline assignment: CDR1 MGHRA and CDR2 YSYEKL. The CDR3 is CASSTHSGPPGLEQYF. In DNA form, the CDR3 reads TGCGCCAGCAGCACTCATAGCGGACCCCCGGGTCTCGAGCAGTACTTC.

This clonotype came up a few times. DNA of the CDR3: TGTGCCAGCAGCTTAGCAGGGAGGGGTCCAGAGACCCAGTACTTC. This sequence encodes CASSLAGRGPETQYF. V usage is TRBV7-2 and J usage is TRBJ2-5; 7 bases are a match to TRBD2. The CDR3 consists of 15 residues. Trimming removed 0 bases from V and 4 bases from J; junction bases left unmatched: 5. Germline lookup yields CDR1 SGHTA and CDR2 FQGNSA.

The chain has TRBV20-1 and TRBJ1-5, with D perhaps TRBD1 (5 bases). The germline CDR1 and CDR2 sequences are DFQATT and SNEGSKA (reference sequence). The CDR3 has 14 residues. The V gene lost 3 bases and the J gene lost 0 bases, with 9 bases spanning the gap. Here the CDR3 reads CSASRGLSNQPQHF. In DNA, the CDR3 is TGCAGTGCTAGTCGGGGCCTTAGCAATCAGCCCCAGCATTTT.

This chain uses TRBV4-2 with TRBJ2-3, with TRBD2 as a possible D gene (6 bases). Per germline, CDR1 LGHNA and CDR2 YNFKEQ. The V end was cut by 5 bases, the J end by 3 bases, with 15 bases between. This CDR3 contains 15 residues. DNA for the CDR3: TGTGCCAGCAGCGCCCATCCCGGAGGGACAGATACGCAGTATTTT. Its protein product is CASSAHPGGTDTQYF.

This chain uses TRBV20-1 with TRBJ2-3; possibly TRBD2 for D (7 bases). Germline lookup yields CDR1 DFQATT and CDR2 SNEGSKA (reference sequence). The CDR3 loop spans 15 amino acids. Trimming took 3 bases from V and 0 from J, leaving 13 bases between them. Here the CDR3 reads CSASKGGVSTDTQYF. The DNA of the CDR3 is TGCAGTGCTAGCAAGGGGGGGGTAAGCACAGATACGCAGTATTTT.

The chain combines TRBV6-2 or TRBV6-3 with TRBJ1-1; D unclear. V was cut by 6 bases and J by 4 bases, with 12 bases left in between. The CDR3 sequence is 13 residues long. Germline lookup yields CDR1 MNHEY and CDR2 SVGEGT. CDR3 loop: CASRYTIGTEAFF. The CDR3 DNA reads TGTGCCAGCAGGTACACAATAGGCACTGAAGCTTTCTTT.

CDR3 DNA sequence: TGCGCCAGCAGCCTGAGGCCGGGGGCATGGACTGAAGCTTTCTTT. It codes for CASSLRPGAWTEAFF. The gene calls are TRBV5-1 and TRBJ1-1, with TRBD1 as a possible D gene (6 bases). Germline values: CDR1 SGHRS, CDR2 YFSETQ. The CDR3 runs to 15 residues. The V gene lost 4 bases and the J gene lost 5 bases, with 18 bases spanning the gap.

The V call is TRBV4-1, the J call TRBJ1-3, with 7 bases lining up with TRBD1. Germline V gene data show CDR1 as MGHRA and CDR2 as YSYEKL. This CDR3 region has 18 residues. V lost 0 bases to trimming and J lost 5 bases; unmatched junction nucleotides: 13. The DNA for the CDR3 is TGCGCCAGCAGCCAAGAGGCCCCGACAGGGAGGATTCGAAACACCATATATTTT. It specifies CASSQEAPTGRIRNTIYF.

This rearrangement joins TRBV12-5 to TRBJ1-2; D is unclear. V was pared by 6 bases and J by 0 bases, with 14 bases between. CDR1 is LGHNT, CDR2 FRNRAP, per germline. The length of the CDR3 is 15 residues. The CDR3 protein is CASGHGSGANYGYTF. The CDR3 DNA sequence: TGTGCTAGTGGCCACGGGTCCGGAGCTAACTATGGCTACACCTTC.

The rearrangement uses TRBV20-1 and TRBJ2-1; TRBD2 matches 11 bases. Germline V gives CDR1 DFQATT, CDR2 SNEGSKA (reference sequence). Germline trimming cut 0 bases from V and 6 bases from J; bases unmatched to any gene: 10. This CDR3 contains 17 residues. The CDR3 loop is CSARDRVTSGSFNEQFF. DNA for the CDR3: TGCAGTGCTAGAGATCGTGTTACTAGCGGGAGTTTCAATGAGCAGTTCTTC.

The V and J genes are TRBV27 and TRBJ1-4; 8 bases match TRBD1. V dropped 6 bases and J dropped 6; count of bases not matched to a gene: 6. This CDR3 contains 14 residues. CDR1 is MNHEY, CDR2 SMNVEV, per germline (reference sequence). Written as DNA, the CDR3 is TGTGCCAGCAGCTCGGACAGGGCGGATGAAAAACTGTTTTTT. Residues: CASSSDRADEKLFF.

The gene calls are TRBV6-1 and TRBJ2-7, with 10 positions matching TRBD2. The CDR3 sequence is 17 residues long. Germline lookup yields CDR1 MNHNS and CDR2 SASEGT. V shed 4 bases and J 2 bases; nucleotides not matched to a gene: 11. CDR3 DNA: TGTGCCAGCAGTGTCGAACTAGCGGGACCCAATACCTACGAGCAGTACTTC. Translated: CASSVELAGPNTYEQYF.